What follows describes a single TCR beta chain. Its antigen remains unknown. The data are from a study of breast tumors, draining lymph nodes, adjacent tissues. General study results and limits: Tumor T cell lymph node origin was a supported hypothesis, not proven. Tumors had less TCR diversity than lymph nodes, more than nontumor tissue. Compared with basal-like, luminal-like tumors shared significantly more repertoire with nontumor tissue.

One entry per CDR3 protein results from TCRdb running MiXCR on the multiplex PCR reads. The profile shows about 15,000 distinct CDR3 sequences, 40% to 65% of them singletons. Sequencing was carried out using tumor-adjacent breast tissue. This receptor was obtained from a female donor with breast cancer. Some clones in this sample may be carry-over from other donors' samples.

The CDR3 here is CASNTVGRVAFF. DNA of the CDR3: TGTGCCAGCAATACCGTGGGCAGGGTGGCTTTCTTT. The chain employs TRBV27 and TRBJ1-1, with D perhaps TRBD1 (5 bases). V gave up 7 bases and J gave up 11 bases, with 17 bases separating them. This CDR3 has 12 amino acids. Germline CDR1 is MNHEY and CDR2 is SMNVEV (reference sequence).